This TCR beta chain is from a study of cytomegalovirus exposure and HLA in healthy donors. Findings and caveats of the study: For cytomegalovirus status, the classifier reportedly gave diagnoses with high specificity and sensitivity. While the bulk of TCR sequences proved rare, some public TCRs turned up in many donors. Other equally common chains were less clonally expanded than HLA-associated TCR beta chains, a later analysis showed.

A remark on this clone: Its antigen is not identified.

The V gene end was trimmed by 7 bases and the J gene end by 3 bases; junction bases not matched to a gene: 8. Germline V lookup: CDR1 LNHDA, CDR2 SQIVND (reference sequence). This CDR3 has 15 residues. This PCR relied on a set of 60 Vbeta primers and 13 Jbeta primers. Only in-frame clones appear in the TCRdb table, and some are missing; sequencing was by immunoSEQ multiplex PCR. The repertoire holds under 200,000 clones, with around 82% as singletons. This sequence joins TRBV19 and TRBJ2-3; 9 positions match TRBD1. The clonotype originates from a boy younger than 10 in good health and CMV-seronegative. Source material: PBMCs. The CDR3 protein is CASKLPGQGTDTQYF. Written as DNA, the CDR3 is TGTGCCAGTAAGCTACCGGGACAGGGTACAGATACGCAGTATTTT.